Listed here are 2 T cell receptor beta chains from one sample, sequenced in a study of control samples from healthy donors and cancer patients. The data were produced by immunoSEQ multiplex PCR, yet TCRdb's version contains in-frame clones alone and is incomplete. The table includes more than 100,000 clones, approximately 90% detected once. Sequenced material: blood. These receptors came from a man aged 40-55 years in good health.

The chain has TRBV27 and TRBJ1-2; a possible D gene is TRBD1 (6 bases). The CDR3 spans 15 residues. V gave up 5 bases and J gave up 4 bases, with 17 bases separating them. The germline gives CDR1 MNHEY, CDR2 SMNVEV (reference sequence). The DNA of the CDR3 is TGTGCCAGCAGTAACCCTTCGGACAGCTTCTATGGCTACACCTTC. It yields the protein CASSNPSDSFYGYTF.

This clone was detected only a few times. The V and J genes are TRBV27 and TRBJ2-7; D possibly matches TRBD1 or TRBD2 (5 bases each). CDR3 length equals 15 residues. V lost 5 bases and J lost 0, with 14 bases in between. CDR1 and CDR2 from the germline V gene are MNHEY and SMNVEV (reference sequence). CDR3 sequence reads: CASSRKWDGSYEQYF. The CDR3 DNA reads as TGTGCCAGCAGTCGAAAATGGGACGGCTCCTACGAGCAGTACTTC.